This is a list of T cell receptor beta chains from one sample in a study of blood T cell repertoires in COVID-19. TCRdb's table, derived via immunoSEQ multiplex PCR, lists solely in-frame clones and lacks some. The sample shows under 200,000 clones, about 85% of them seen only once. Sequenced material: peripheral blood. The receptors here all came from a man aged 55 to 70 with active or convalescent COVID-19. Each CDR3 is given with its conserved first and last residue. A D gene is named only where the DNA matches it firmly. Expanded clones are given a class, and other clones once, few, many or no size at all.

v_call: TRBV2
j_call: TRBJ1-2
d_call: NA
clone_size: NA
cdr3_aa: CASSYLSGGYTF
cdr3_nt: TGTGCCAGCAGTTACCTCAGTGGCGGCTACACCTTC

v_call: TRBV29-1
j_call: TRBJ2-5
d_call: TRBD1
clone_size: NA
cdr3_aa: CSVRQGGGQETQYF
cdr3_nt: TGCAGCGTCCGACAGGGGGGAGGGCAAGAGACCCAGTACTTC

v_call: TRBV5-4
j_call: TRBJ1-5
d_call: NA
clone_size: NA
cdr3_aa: CASSPEPQGSKPQHF
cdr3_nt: TGTGCCAGCAGCCCCGAACCACAGGGAAGTAAGCCCCAGCATTTT

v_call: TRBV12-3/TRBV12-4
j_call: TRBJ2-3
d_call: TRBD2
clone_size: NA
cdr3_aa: CASRLAGTDTQYF
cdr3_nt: TGTGCCAGCAGACTAGCGGGCACAGATACGCAGTATTTT

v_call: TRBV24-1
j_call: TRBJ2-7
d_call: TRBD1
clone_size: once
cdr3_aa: CATSDFGQALTYEQYF
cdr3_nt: TGTGCCACCAGTGATTTCGGACAGGCCCTAACCTACGAGCAGTACTTC

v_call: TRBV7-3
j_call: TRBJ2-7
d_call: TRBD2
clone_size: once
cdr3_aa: CASSLGPDGGEQYF
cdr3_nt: TGTGCCAGCAGCCTTGGACCGGACGGGGGGGAGCAGTACTTC

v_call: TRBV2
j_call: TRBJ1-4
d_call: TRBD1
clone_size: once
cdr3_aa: CASKLDRVSEKLFF
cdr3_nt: TGTGCCAGCAAGTTGGACAGGGTGTCTGAAAAACTGTTTTTT

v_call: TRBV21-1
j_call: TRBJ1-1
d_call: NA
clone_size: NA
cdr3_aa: CASSKEHRNTEAFF
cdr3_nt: TGTGCCAGCAGCAAAGAACACCGAAACACTGAAGCTTTCTTT

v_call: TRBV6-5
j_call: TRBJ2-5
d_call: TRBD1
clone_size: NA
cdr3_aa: CASSPGGETQYF
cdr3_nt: TGTGCCAGCAGTCCAGGGGGAGAGACCCAGTACTTC

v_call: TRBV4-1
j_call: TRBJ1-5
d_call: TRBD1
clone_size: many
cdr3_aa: CASSQLQGAPNQPQHF
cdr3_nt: TGCGCCAGCAGCCAACTACAGGGGGCTCCAAATCAGCCCCAGCATTTT

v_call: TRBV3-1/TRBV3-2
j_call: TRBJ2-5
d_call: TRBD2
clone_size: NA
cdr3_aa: CASSLRTGTSEERGETQYF
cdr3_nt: TGTGCCAGCAGCCTTAGGACCGGGACTAGCGAAGAAAGAGGAGAGACCCAGTACTTC

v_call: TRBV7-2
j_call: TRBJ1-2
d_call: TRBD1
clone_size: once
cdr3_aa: CASSLDGTGGYGYTF
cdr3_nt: TGTGCCAGCAGCTTAGACGGGACAGGGGGCTATGGCTACACCTTC

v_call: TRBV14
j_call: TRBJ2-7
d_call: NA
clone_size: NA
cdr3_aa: CASSLLGSGSYEQYF
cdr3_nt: TGTGCCAGCAGCCTGCTGGGTAGCGGCTCCTACGAGCAGTACTTC

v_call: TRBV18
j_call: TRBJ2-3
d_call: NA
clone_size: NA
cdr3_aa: CASSPGLSDTQYF
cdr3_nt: TGTGCCAGCTCCCCGGGGTTATCCGATACGCAGTATTTT

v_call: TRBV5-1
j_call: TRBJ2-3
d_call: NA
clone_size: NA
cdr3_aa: CASSLAFGTDTQYF
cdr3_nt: TGCGCCAGCAGCTTGGCTTTCGGGACAGATACGCAGTATTTT

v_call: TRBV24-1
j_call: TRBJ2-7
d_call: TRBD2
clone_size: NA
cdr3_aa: CATSDWSSGNYEQYF
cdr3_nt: TGTGCCACCAGTGATTGGAGTAGCGGGAACTACGAGCAGTACTTC

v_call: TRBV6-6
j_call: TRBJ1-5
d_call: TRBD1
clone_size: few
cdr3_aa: CASSRQGGSNQPQHF
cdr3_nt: TGTGCCAGCAGTCGACAGGGAGGGAGCAATCAGCCCCAGCATTTT

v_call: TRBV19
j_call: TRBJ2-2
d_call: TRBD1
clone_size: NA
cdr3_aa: CASTTPGTGKAGELFF
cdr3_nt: TGTGCCAGTACCACCCCCGGGACAGGGAAGGCCGGGGAGCTGTTTTTT

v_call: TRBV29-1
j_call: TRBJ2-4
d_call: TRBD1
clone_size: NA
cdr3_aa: CSVEDQGAASVQYF
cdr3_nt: TGCAGCGTTGAAGATCAGGGGGCGGCGTCGGTTCAGTACTTC

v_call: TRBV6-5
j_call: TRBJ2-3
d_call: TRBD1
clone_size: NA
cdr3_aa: CASRMTGTGPDTQYF
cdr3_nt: TGTGCCAGCAGGATGACAGGGACGGGCCCGGATACGCAGTATTTT

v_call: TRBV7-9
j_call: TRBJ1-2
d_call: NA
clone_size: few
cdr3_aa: CASSLEAGPYGYTF
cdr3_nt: TGTGCCAGCAGCTTAGAGGCAGGGCCCTATGGCTACACCTTC

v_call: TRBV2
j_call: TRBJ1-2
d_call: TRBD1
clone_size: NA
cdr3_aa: CASSPTGGTNGYTF
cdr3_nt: TGTGCCAGCAGTCCCACAGGGGGCACCAATGGCTACACCTTC

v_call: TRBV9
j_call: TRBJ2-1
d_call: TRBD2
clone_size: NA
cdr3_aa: CASSVGTSGGGSYNEQFF
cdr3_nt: TGTGCCAGCAGCGTTGGGACTAGCGGGGGAGGCTCCTACAATGAGCAGTTCTTC